One sample yielded the 25 T cell receptor beta chains listed below, sequenced in a study of post-analysis software for immune sequencing data (dated by TCRdb to between 2015 and 2017). Beyond this particular receptor, the publication reports: Roughly 5 TRBV segments, including TRBV5-6, TRBV5-1 and TRBV20-1, were significantly more frequent in patients than controls.

Preparation of the library involved PCR. The listed sequencing device is Illumina HiSeq 2500. Unique molecular identifiers were incorporated into TCR beta cDNA libraries to reduce PCR and sequencing biases. TCRdb handled the public reads itself, with Q25 trimming in fastp and clone calling in MiXCR, and kept productive beta chains. One record per CDR3 amino acid sequence lists the most common genes and DNA. For this sample the table gives about 540,000 distinct CDR3 sequences, of which around a third were detected only once. Approximately 5.4% of the sample is in the top ten clones. These TCRs' antigens remain unknown. Material: blood. These receptors originate from a girl aged 2 to 17 with multiple sclerosis.

This clonotype was detected a few times. The rearrangement links TRBV7-2 to TRBJ2-3; 10 bases agree with TRBD1. CDR3 size: 18 residues. Germline V gene data show CDR1 as SGHTA and CDR2 as FQGNSA. J gave up 5 bases and V 3 bases, and 14 bases lay outside the gene matches. Here the CDR3 DNA reads TGTGCCAGCAGCTTGAGTTCGCCGGGACAGGGGTCGGGAGATACGCAGTATTTT. It specifies CASSLSSPGQGSGDTQYF.

V and J are TRBV6-1 and TRBJ1-1; TRBD1 agrees at 10 bases. Germline-derived CDR1 and CDR2 are MNHNS and SASEGT. The CDR3 extends over 13 amino acids. V was clipped by 7 bases and J by 4 bases; unmatched bases: 3. The CDR3 reads CASKGQGGTEAFF. In DNA, the CDR3 is TGTGCCAGCAAAGGACAGGGGGGCACTGAAGCTTTCTTT.

In its sample, this clonotype was seen once. The chain links TRBV4-2 to TRBJ1-2, with D tentatively TRBD1 (5 bases). Germline V gene lookup returns CDR1 LGHNA and CDR2 YNFKEQ. The germline V and J ends were trimmed by 3 bases and 1 base, with 12 bases remaining between them. The CDR3 consists of 15 residues. The CDR3 reads CASSHGEQVNYGYTF. CDR3 DNA: TGTGCCAGCAGCCATGGCGAACAGGTTAACTATGGCTACACCTTC.

As to this clonotype: Relative to the germline gene, one junction end is altered; a read error may explain this. The CDR3 DNA follows: TGTGTCAGCTCACCGATGGAGGGGAGTAACTATGGCTACACCTTC. Protein product: CVSSPMEGSNYGYTF. The chain couples TRBV18 to TRBJ1-2; D may be TRBD1 (5 bases). CDR3 size: 15 residues. The germline V gene encodes CDR1 KGHSH and CDR2 LQKENI.

The chain employs TRBV6-6 and TRBJ2-2; TRBD2 is a possible D gene (5 bases). CDR3 length equals 14 residues. Germline CDR1 and CDR2: MNHNY and SVGAGI (reference sequence). Trimming left V 7 bases short and J 2 bases short, with 11 bases between. The CDR3 spells CASTEGVNTGELFF. CDR3 bases: TGTGCCAGCACCGAGGGAGTAAACACCGGGGAGCTGTTTTTT.

This clonotype was detected only a few times. This chain uses TRBV6-5 with TRBJ2-3; 9 bases line up with TRBD1. The germline gives CDR1 MNHEY, CDR2 SVGAGI. V dropped 3 bases and J dropped 8; count of bases not matched to a gene: 9. This CDR3 has 15 amino acids. The CDR3 DNA follows: TGTGCCAGCAGTTATGGCGACAGGGGGTCGGGTACGCAGTATTTT. Its translation is CASSYGDRGSGTQYF.

This clonotype turned up a few times. The CDR3 nucleotides are TGTGCCAGCACCCAGACAGGGGGCGGCTATGGCTACACCTTC. Its protein product is CASTQTGGGYGYTF. This chain links TRBV6-5 with TRBJ1-2, with 10 bases identical to TRBD1. In germline, CDR1 is MNHEY, CDR2 SVGAGI. Trimming took 7 bases from V and 4 from J; bases not matched to a gene: 6. The CDR3 has 14 residues.

The gene calls are TRBV4-1 and TRBJ2-7; possibly TRBD1 for D (6 bases). The CDR3 runs 17 residues. The germline V gene has CDR1 MGHRA and CDR2 YSYEKL. With 4 bases removed from V and 3 bases from J, the gap between germline ends came to 22 bases. CDR3 residues: CASSPFHTRQAVYEQYF. In DNA, the CDR3 is TGCGCCAGCAGCCCATTCCACACGCGACAGGCGGTCTACGAGCAGTACTTC.

This clonotype was seen repeatedly, ten times or more. CDR3 bases: TGTGCCAGCAGCGTAGAGGAAAATGAGCAGTTCTTC. Amino acids: CASSVEENEQFF. This rearrangement joins TRBV9 to TRBJ2-1; D is unclear. CDR1 and CDR2 (germline): SGDLS, YYNGEE. V shed 0 bases and J shed 7 bases, with 5 bases lying between them. This CDR3 is built from 12 residues.

The J gene is TRBJ1-1, the V gene TRBV10-3; D not certain. The germline CDR1 and CDR2 sequences are ENHRY and SYGVKD. V was clipped by 5 bases and J by 1 base, with 8 bases between them. The CDR3 length is 13 residues. CDR3 region: CAISTKRNTEAFF. The CDR3 nucleotides are TGTGCCATCAGTACAAAGCGGAACACTGAAGCTTTCTTT.

V and J are TRBV25-1 and TRBJ1-5, with D unclear. The germline V gene encodes CDR1 MGHDK and CDR2 SYGVNS. The germline V and J ends were trimmed by 10 bases and 7 bases, with 2 bases remaining between them. This CDR3 has 8 residues. The CDR3 is CAMQPQHF. For the CDR3, the DNA is TGTGCCATGCAGCCCCAGCATTTT.

This clonotype was counted between two and nine times. The CDR3 DNA reads as TGTGCCAGCAGCCAAGAAAAACTAGCCATTACCCAAGAGACCCAGTACTTC. Translated: CASSQEKLAITQETQYF. The chain uses TRBV3-1 and TRBJ2-5, with D possibly being TRBD2 (6 bases). Trimming shortened V by 0 bases and J by 1 base, and 15 bases separated the two germline ends. The CDR3 contains 17 residues. Germline-derived CDR1 and CDR2 are LGHDT and YNNKEL (reference sequence).

For the CDR3, the DNA is TGTGCCAGCAGTCCAACGACAGGGACTAATGAAAAACTGTTTTTT. Translating gives CASSPTTGTNEKLFF. The rearrangement uses TRBV12-3 or TRBV12-4 and TRBJ1-4; 7 bases map to TRBD1. The V gene end was trimmed by 5 bases and the J gene end by 2 bases; junction bases not matched to a gene: 5. This CDR3 spans 15 amino acids.

A few counts support this clonotype. The rearrangement uses TRBV7-9 and TRBJ1-2, with no clear D. The CDR3 runs to 13 residues. V was cut by 3 bases and J by 4 bases, with 9 bases left in between. Germline values: CDR1 SEHNR, CDR2 FQNEAQ (reference sequence). The CDR3 DNA reads TGTGCCAGCAGCTTTGTCGGGTCCTATGGCTACACCTTC. It translates to CASSFVGSYGYTF.

This rearrangement joins TRBV6-1 to TRBJ2-5; D may be TRBD2 (6 bases). Germline loops: CDR1 MNHNS, CDR2 SASEGT. With 8 bases removed from V and 5 bases from J, the gap between germline ends came to 21 bases. The CDR3 covers 15 residues. CDR3 DNA sequence: TGTGCCAGCGGACATCCACGGGGGATTTGGGAGACCCAGTACTTC. Amino acid sequence: CASGHPRGIWETQYF.

This clonotype was detected a few times. Written as DNA, the CDR3 is TGTGCCAGCAGCATTTCAGCGGGGGCCTACGAGCAGTACTTC. Its protein product is CASSISAGAYEQYF. The chain recombines TRBV7-3 with TRBJ2-7; TRBD2 agrees at 8 bases. Per the germline V gene, CDR1 is SGHTA and CDR2 is FQGTGA. V shed 5 bases, J shed 2 bases, and the junction held 5 bases outside the gene matches. The CDR3 has 14 amino acids. Full variable domain (remainder filled in from reference TRBV7-3 and TRBJ2-7): GAGVSQTPSNKVTEKGKYVELRCDPISGHTALYWYRQSLGQGPEFLIYFQGTGAADDSGLPNDRFFAVRPEGSVSTLKIQRTERGDSAVYLCASSISAGAYEQYFGPGTRLTVT.

The V call is TRBV29-1, the J call TRBJ2-4, with D tentatively TRBD1 or TRBD2 (5 bases each). Trimming took 7 bases from V and 9 from J, leaving 19 bases between them. The CDR3 consists of 13 residues. Per the germline V gene, CDR1 is SQVTM and CDR2 is ANQGSEA. The CDR3 nucleotides are TGCAGCGCCCTACTAGTTGGGGCGGGCATTCAGTACTTC. Protein sequence: CSALLVGAGIQYF.

This clonotype was seen more than once but under ten times. The chain is built from TRBV5-1 and TRBJ2-1, with 7 nucleotides matching TRBD1. The CDR3 runs to 15 residues. The J segment lost 0 bases and the V segment lost 4 bases, leaving 4 bases of the junction unmatched. CDR1 and CDR2 from the germline V gene are SGHRS and YFSETQ. The CDR3, as DNA: TGCGCCAGCAGCCAGGGGGTTAGCTCCTACAATGAGCAGTTCTTC. Translated, it gives CASSQGVSSYNEQFF.

A few counts support this clonotype. CDR3: CSVASRTGTNEKLFF. The CDR3, as DNA: TGCAGCGTTGCCTCCCGGACAGGCACTAATGAAAAACTGTTTTTT. The chain combines TRBV29-1 with TRBJ1-4; TRBD1 matches at 7 bases. Germline V CDR1 and CDR2: SQVTM, ANQGSEA. V trimming: 4 bases; J trimming: 2 bases; junction bases outside the gene matches: 7. The CDR3 contains 15 residues.

This chain joins TRBV3-1 and TRBJ1-5; D not resolved. Germline V gives CDR1 LGHDT, CDR2 YNNKEL (reference sequence). V gave up 1 base and J gave up 5 bases, with 6 bases separating them. The CDR3 is 13 amino acids. The CDR3 reads CASSQGPHQPQHF. Here the CDR3 DNA reads TGTGCCAGCAGCCAAGGTCCGCATCAGCCCCAGCATTTT.

This clonotype was detected a few times. The genes are TRBV29-1 and TRBJ2-5, with 12 bases that match TRBD1. The V and J ends lost 3 bases and 7 bases, in that order; junction bases with no gene match: 12. This CDR3 comprises 16 residues. Germline CDR1 is SQVTM and CDR2 is ANQGSEA. In DNA form, the CDR3 reads TGCAGCGTTGACGAGTACGGGACAGGGGGCAAGAGGACCCAGTACTTC. This gives the protein CSVDEYGTGGKRTQYF.

V usage is TRBV9 and J usage is TRBJ1-2; a possible D gene is TRBD1 (5 bases). Germline CDR1 reads SGDLS; CDR2 reads YYNGEE. CDR3 length equals 15 residues. V was pared by 0 bases and J by 3 bases, with 12 bases between. CDR3 DNA: TGTGCCAGCAGCGTAGATTCAGGCAGGGACTATGGCTACACCTTC. It is translated as CASSVDSGRDYGYTF.

The chain joins TRBV20-1 to TRBJ2-1, with 8 positions matching TRBD2. CDR3 length: 13 amino acids. Germline V gene lookup returns CDR1 DFQATT and CDR2 SNEGSKA (reference sequence). J lost 8 bases, V lost 5 bases, and 8 bases had no gene match. As DNA, the CDR3 is TGCAGTGCTTACTACCCCGGGGGGGATGAGCAGTTCTTC. It yields the protein CSAYYPGGDEQFF.

This rearrangement joins TRBV3-1 to TRBJ2-7; D gene unclear. This CDR3 is 14 amino acids long. Germline V gene sequence: CDR1 LGHDT, CDR2 YNNKEL (reference sequence). The V end lost 0 bases, the J end lost 11 bases, and 17 bases lay between the germline ends. The CDR3: CASSQDPRRTVEYF. CDR3 coding DNA: TGTGCCAGCAGCCAAGATCCCCGCCGGACCGTGGAGTACTTC.

The chain couples TRBV12-3 or TRBV12-4 to TRBJ1-2, with 7 bases identical to TRBD1. The CDR3 has 15 residues. After removal of 5 bases from V and 0 bases from J, the junction contained 6 bases not matched to a gene. The CDR3 sequence is CASSRRDRANYGYTF. In DNA, the CDR3 is TGTGCCAGCAGTCGACGCGACAGGGCTAACTATGGCTACACCTTC.